Detailed here is one T cell receptor (beta chain). Patients were excluded for uncontrolled infection, other autoimmune disease, pregnancy or lactation. The diagnoses drew upon clinical symptoms, serum thyroxine and TRAb, thyroid ultrasound and orbital computed tomography. CDR1 SGHNT and CDR2 YENEEA come from the germline V gene. After removal of 3 bases from V and 4 bases from J, the junction contained 8 bases not matched to a gene. CDR3 length: 16 residues. The record originates from a study of T cells in Graves' hyperthyroidism and ophthalmopathy. Looking at the study overall: Sampling of peripheral blood happened at initial diagnosis, prior to any treatment.

Researchers took RNA transcripts and amplified the TCR beta CDR3 regions from them. TCR CDR3 underwent first-round RT-PCR with the HTBI primer set. TCRdb independently ran MiXCR on the multiplex PCR reads; one entry per CDR3 protein. The table includes over 500,000 distinct CDR3 sequences, about 16% detected once. This sequence was found in a woman aged 30 to 39 with Graves' ophthalmopathy. The sample consisted of blood. The V call is TRBV11-3, the J call TRBJ2-2; TRBD1 agrees at 7 bases. The CDR3 DNA reads as TGTGCCAGCAGCTTGAATTGGGACAGTTCCACCGGGGAGCTGTTTTTT. Its translation: CASSLNWDSSTGELFF.